The source of this T cell receptor beta chain is a study of T cell repertoires in cytomegalovirus infection. Study-wide results and limits: HLA-C-restricted CMV-specific TCR beta clonotypes were dominant in the ex vivo response.

One entry per CDR3 protein, called by TCRdb with MiXCR from the reads. Among just under 500,000 distinct CDR3 sequences listed, roughly a third were seen once. Trimming left V 8 bases short and J 10 bases short, with 18 bases between. The germline V gene has CDR1 MDHEN and CDR2 SYDVKM. The length of the CDR3 is 13 residues. On this clonotype itself: Its antigen is currently unknown.

This receptor was identified in a human donor in good health (CMV status not recorded). Some clones in this sample may be carry-over from other donors' samples. Here the sequenced sample was cultured PBMCs, taken from culture after CMV antigen stimulation. The chain has TRBV28 and TRBJ1-3, with D hard to call. This CDR3 is CASGLAGQATIYF. As DNA, the CDR3 is TGTGCCAGCGGCCTGGCAGGCCAGGCGACCATATATTTT.